This note documents a single TCR beta chain sequence. This entry is derived from a study of neoadjuvant nivolumab and ipilimumab in lung cancer. V gave up 7 bases and J gave up 8 bases, with 15 bases separating them. The CDR3 runs 12 residues. Germline V gene data show CDR1 as SGDLS and CDR2 as YYNGEE. The repertoire was sequenced with immunoSEQ multiplex PCR; TCRdb's copy has only in-frame clones and lacks some. The data contain about 23,000 clones, around 82% of them singletons. J is TRBJ1-2 and V is TRBV9, with D maybe TRBD1 (5 bases). Material: peripheral blood, obtained before neoadjuvant nivolumab, alone or with ipilimumab. This clonotype was obtained from an adult with non-small cell lung cancer. The CDR3 here is CASSKGTDGYTF. The CDR3 DNA reads as TGTGCCAGCTCAAAGGGGACTGACGGCTACACCTTC. Supplemented by reference TRBV9 and TRBJ1-2, the full variable domain reads DSGVTQTPKHLITATGQRVTLRCSPRSGDLSVYWYQQSLDQGLQFLIQYYNGEERAKGNILERFSAQQFPDLHSELNLSSLELGDSALYFCASSKGTDGYTFGSGTRLTVV.